This T cell receptor (beta chain) was documented in a study of T cell responses to AZD1222 COVID-19 vaccine. Study-wide findings and caveats: CD4 TCRs associated with vaccination spanned spike, dominating at 160-218 and 743-854. Only after the peak T cell response were repertoires sampled.

To note about this clone: Its antigen is unknown.

V lost 6 bases and J lost 10, with 34 bases in between. The CDR3 consists of 19 residues. The germline gives CDR1 MNHEY, CDR2 SMNVEV (reference sequence). Clones were sequenced by immunoSEQ multiplex PCR, and TCRdb holds only the in-frame ones, with some missing. The table lists about 100,000 clones, more than 75% of them singletons. The chain carries TRBV27 and TRBJ1-3; TRBD1 is a possible D gene (5 bases). The clonotype comes from an adult in good health. Sequencing used peripheral blood, obtained on day 0 of AZD1222 vaccination. CDR3 protein: CASSPRGNRGVSNGETIYF. In nucleotides, the CDR3 is TGTGCCAGCAGCCCTCGGGGTAATCGGGGGGTCTCTAATGGAGAGACCATATATTTT.